Listed below are T cell receptor beta chains from one sample, sequenced in a study of beta chain features in type 1 diabetes. This table comes from immunoSEQ multiplex PCR, and its TCRdb copy is limited to in-frame clones, with some not included. Of fewer than 550,000 clones in the sample, about 10% were seen once. Material: naive CD4+ T cells from blood. Receptor source: a woman between 18 and 30 years old in good health. Each CDR3 is given with its conserved first and last residue. A D gene is named only where the DNA matches it firmly. Size values are once, few and many counts, or a class for expanded clones, and some rows have none.

TGTGCCAGCAGCGTAGAACAGGGGAGAGGTACGCAGTATTTT | CASSVEQGRGTQYF | TRBJ2-3 | TRBV9 | few | TRBD1
TGTGCCTGGAGTCGGGGAGGGATTTTGGGCTACACCTTC | CAWSRGGILGYTF | TRBJ1-2 | TRBV30 | - | -
TGTGCCAGCAGCGCCACGCCACTCGGGACAGGGCTGTTCTTC | CASSATPLGTGLFF | TRBJ2-1 | TRBV9 | - | TRBD1
TGTGCCAGCAGCTTACAACTAGCGGGATACAATGAGCAGTTCTTC | CASSLQLAGYNEQFF | TRBJ2-1 | TRBV7-3 | - | TRBD2
TGTGCCAGCAGCTACTCCGGAGGACAGCTAAGGCACTTC | CASSYSGGQLRHF | TRBJ2-5 | TRBV7-2 | few | -
TGTGCCAGCAGTTTATCCCCAGGGGGGGTAGCCTATGGCTACACCTTC | CASSLSPGGVAYGYTF | TRBJ1-2 | TRBV28 | few | TRBD1
TGTGCCAGTACCAACGGCATCTCTGGGGCCAACGTCCTGACTTTC | CASTNGISGANVLTF | TRBJ2-6 | TRBV19 | few | -
TGCAGCGTTGAGGGGAGACGCTCCTACAATGAGCAGTTCTTC | CSVEGRRSYNEQFF | TRBJ2-1 | TRBV29-1 | few | -
TGCAGCGTGGGGGACATCTCAGAGACCCAGTACTTC | CSVGDISETQYF | TRBJ2-5 | TRBV29-1 | many | -
TGCGCCAGCCGATATACAGGGCTCTATGGCTACACCTTC | CASRYTGLYGYTF | TRBJ1-2 | TRBV23-1 | - | -
TGTGCCAGCAGGGGTAGCGGGGGGGAAGAGACCCAGTACTTC | CASRGSGGEETQYF | TRBJ2-5 | TRBV27 | few | TRBD2
TGTGCCAGCAGCCAGATGACTAGTTCAGATACGCAGTATTTT | CASSQMTSSDTQYF | TRBJ2-3 | TRBV4-2 | - | -
TGTGCCAGCACGGCGGACAGGAACACTGAAGCTTTCTTT | CASTADRNTEAFF | TRBJ1-1 | TRBV4-2 | - | -
TGTGCCAGTAGTACCGGGCCTGGCGGGAGGGCCTACGAGCAGTACTTC | CASSTGPGGRAYEQYF | TRBJ2-7 | TRBV19 | - | TRBD2
TGTGCCAGCAGTGGCGGGGGGCAAGCGGATGAGCAGTTCTTC | CASSGGGQADEQFF | TRBJ2-1 | TRBV5-4 | - | TRBD2
TGTGCCAGCAGCTTTAGCGGGACCCTCCAGGAGGAGCAGTTCTTC | CASSFSGTLQEEQFF | TRBJ2-1 | TRBV7-9 | - | TRBD2
TGTGCCAGCAGCTTAGAGGGGCAGGGTGCCTACGAGCAGTACTTC | CASSLEGQGAYEQYF | TRBJ2-7 | TRBV7-2 | - | -
TGTGCCAGTAGTATTTCTCAAGTCCAGACCCAGTACTTC | CASSISQVQTQYF | TRBJ2-5 | TRBV19 | - | -
TGTGCCAGCAGCTTACACGGGGGGGCGCGGGAGACCCAGTACTTC | CASSLHGGARETQYF | TRBJ2-5 | TRBV7-2 | - | TRBD2
TGCAGCGTTGATGTTAGCACAGATACGCAGTATTTT | CSVDVSTDTQYF | TRBJ2-3 | TRBV29-1 | - | -
TGTGCTAGTGGTTTCCAAGACCGAAACGAGGCTTTCTTT | CASGFQDRNEAFF | TRBJ1-1 | TRBV12-5 | - | -
TGCGCCAGCAGCCCCGGACTGGGGCGGCAAGAGACCCAGTACTTC | CASSPGLGRQETQYF | TRBJ2-5 | TRBV5-1 | - | -
TGTGCCAGCAGCCGGGGGCGGGTAGCCAAAAACATTCAGTACTTC | CASSRGRVAKNIQYF | TRBJ2-4 | TRBV7-2 | few | -
TGTGCCAGCAACCAGGGAGAGACCCAGTACTTC | CASNQGETQYF | TRBJ2-5 | TRBV28 | - | -
TGCGCCAGCAGTCTTGTTACACAAGAGACCCAGTACTTC | CASSLVTQETQYF | TRBJ2-5 | TRBV5-1 | - | -
TGTGCCAGCACCCCGGCCGGGAGGGCCGGAAAGAATGAGCAGTTCTTC | CASTPAGRAGKNEQFF | TRBJ2-1 | TRBV2 | - | TRBD2
TGTGCCAGCAGCAAGGGACTAGCGGGAGAGGGTGAGCAGTTCTTC | CASSKGLAGEGEQFF | TRBJ2-1 | TRBV7-2 | few | TRBD2
TGCGCCAGCAGCATACTAGCGGGGAACAATGAGCAGTTCTTC | CASSILAGNNEQFF | TRBJ2-1 | TRBV5-1 | - | TRBD2
TGTGCCAGCAGCTTAGTCGGACTAGCGGGAGTGCCAAAAGAGACCCAGTACTTC | CASSLVGLAGVPKETQYF | TRBJ2-5 | TRBV7-2 | few | TRBD2
TGTGCCAGCAGCTCCCGATTATCAGATACGCAGTATTTT | CASSSRLSDTQYF | TRBJ2-3 | TRBV7-3 | - | -
TGTGCCATCAGTGAGCCCTCAGGAGTGGGAGCAGATACGCAGTATTTT | CAISEPSGVGADTQYF | TRBJ2-3 | TRBV10-3 | - | -